Reported below is one T cell receptor beta chain. No antigen is known for it. The source of the sample is a study of T cells in narcolepsy. Study results and caveats: Some memory CD4+ repertoires had no autoreactive clone sequences.

Clones were sequenced by immunoSEQ multiplex PCR, and TCRdb holds only the in-frame ones, with some missing. Of about 22,000 clones detected, about 86% appear once; the ten largest clones hold about 4.4%. The CDR3 runs to 17 residues. The V and J ends lost 5 bases and 0 bases respectively, with 19 bases between them. Germline CDR1 reads LNHDA; CDR2 reads SQIVND (reference sequence). Sequenced input: memory (CD45RA-) CD4+ T cells from blood. The chain employs TRBV19 and TRBJ1-2, with a weak D call TRBD1 (5 bases). The receptor was isolated from a human donor in good health. The CDR3 region has the DNA TGTGCCAGTAGTTGGGGGACTCGACTCCCCTCTAACTATGGCTACACCTTC. It encodes CASSWGTRLPSNYGYTF.